These 15 T cell receptor beta chains originate from one sample sequenced in a study of CD8 T cells in ankylosing spondylitis. In TCRdb, the 5' RACE reads were re-called with MiXCR into one record per CDR3 protein. The data show 250,000 to 350,000 distinct CDR3 sequences, around 20% seen once. Sequenced material: blood, either unsorted or a sorted T cell fraction (not recorded which). These TCRs come from a male donor with ankylosing spondylitis or in good health (not recorded which).

This clonotype was detected many times. The chain combines TRBV29-1 with TRBJ2-1, with D unclear. V was cut by 8 bases and J by 2 bases, with 22 bases left in between. This CDR3 contains 16 residues. Per the germline V gene, CDR1 is SQVTM and CDR2 is ANQGSEA. The CDR3 reads CSPLRFGSETYNEQFF. The DNA for the CDR3 is TGCAGCCCACTCCGGTTCGGGTCAGAAACCTACAATGAGCAGTTCTTC.

This clonotype was counted between two and nine times. The rearrangement links TRBV28 to TRBJ1-4; perhaps TRBD1 as D (5 bases). V was clipped by 2 bases and J by 0 bases, with 10 bases between them. This CDR3 region has 16 residues. The germline V gene has CDR1 MDHEN and CDR2 SYDVKM. The CDR3 sequence is CASSLVGAATNEKLFF. The CDR3 DNA is TGTGCCAGCAGTTTAGTAGGGGCAGCAACTAATGAAAAACTGTTTTTT.

The table lists this clonotype with a few counts. V usage is TRBV15 and J usage is TRBJ2-3, with D uncertain. The V end lost 0 bases, the J end lost 5 bases, and 18 bases lay between the germline ends. This CDR3 has 17 amino acids. Germline V CDR1 and CDR2: LNHNV, YYDKDF (reference sequence). This CDR3 reads CATSRDNGRKPVDTQYF. CDR3 DNA: TGTGCCACCAGCAGAGATAACGGACGGAAGCCAGTAGATACGCAGTATTTT.

The chain employs TRBV5-1 and TRBJ2-3; D remains ambiguous. The CDR3 runs to 12 residues. V was trimmed by 0 bases and J by 11 bases, leaving 10 bases between them. Germline V gene sequence: CDR1 SGHRS, CDR2 YFSETQ. CDR3 protein: CASSLEGEVQYF. The CDR3 region has the DNA TGCGCCAGCAGCTTGGAAGGAGAGGTGCAGTATTTT.

This clonotype appeared a single time. The chain links TRBV5-1 to TRBJ1-4; D is uncertain. The CDR3 is made up of 14 amino acids. The germline CDR1 and CDR2 sequences are SGHRS and YFSETQ. The V end lost 0 bases, the J end lost 8 bases, and 11 bases lay between the germline ends. This CDR3 reads CASSLERPLEKLFF. Written as DNA, the CDR3 is TGCGCCAGCAGCTTGGAGCGGCCTTTAGAAAAACTGTTTTTT.

V usage is TRBV10-3 and J usage is TRBJ2-1, with 11 nucleotides matching TRBD2. V lost 6 bases to trimming and J lost 3 bases; unmatched junction nucleotides: 4. CDR1 ENHRY and CDR2 SYGVKD come from the germline V gene. The CDR3 is 15 residues long. The CDR3 bases are TGTGCCATCAGCCCGGGACTAGCGGACTACAATGAGCAGTTCTTC. It is translated as CAISPGLADYNEQFF.

The CDR3 DNA sequence: TGTGCCAGCAGTCCGGGACTGAGAGAGACCCAGTACTTC. Protein: CASSPGLRETQYF. This sequence joins TRBV2 and TRBJ2-5; the D gene is possibly TRBD2 (6 bases). The CDR3 length is 13 residues. V gave up 5 bases and J gave up 4 bases, with 11 bases separating them. Germline values: CDR1 SNHLY, CDR2 FYNNEI.

The chain combines TRBV25-1 with TRBJ2-3, with TRBD1 matching over 7 bases. V lost 3 bases and J lost 1; bases outside the gene matches: 4. The CDR3 length is 15 residues. Germline CDR1 MGHDK, CDR2 SYGVNS. The DNA of the CDR3 is TGTGCCAGCAGTGACACAGGGGCGGGCACAGATACGCAGTATTTT. Translating gives CASSDTGAGTDTQYF.

The chain uses TRBV5-5 and TRBJ2-5, with D possibly TRBD2 on 6 matching bases. Germline CDR1 reads SGHKS; CDR2 reads YYEKEE (reference sequence). This CDR3 is 13 amino acids long. V lost 0 bases and J 7 bases, leaving 10 bases between the germline ends. CDR3 protein: CASSLEQRVTQYF. Written as DNA, the CDR3 is TGTGCCAGCAGCTTGGAACAGCGGGTGACCCAGTACTTC.

The CDR3 nucleotides are TGTGCCAGCACCCAAGCGGTCACAGCGGGGGGTCTGACAGATACGCAGTATTTT. It translates to CASTQAVTAGGLTDTQYF. This sequence joins TRBV11-2 and TRBJ2-3, with 9 bases that match TRBD2. The CDR3 consists of 18 residues. J lost 3 bases, V lost 7 bases, and 17 bases had no gene match. Germline-derived CDR1 and CDR2 are SGHAT and FQNNGV.

This clonotype was recorded a few times. This chain links TRBV9 with TRBJ2-3; D is uncertain. Germline values: CDR1 SGDLS, CDR2 YYNGEE. V shed 5 bases and J shed 1 base, with 11 bases lying between them. The CDR3 spans 14 residues. CDR3 in DNA: TGTGCCAGCAGTGACTTAATACGCACAGATACGCAGTATTTT. Its translation is CASSDLIRTDTQYF.

The sample holds many counts of this clonotype. V usage is TRBV6-5 and J usage is TRBJ2-2; D uncertain. Trimming left V 0 bases short and J 6 bases short, with 5 bases between. Germline V lookup: CDR1 MNHEY, CDR2 SVGAGI. The CDR3 runs 13 residues. The CDR3 spells CASSYSTAGELFF. In nucleotides, the CDR3 is TGTGCCAGCAGTTACTCGACTGCCGGGGAGCTGTTTTTT.

This clonotype was counted many times. The chain carries TRBV20-1 and TRBJ1-5, with D tentatively TRBD1 (5 bases). V shed 1 base and J shed 1 base, with 17 bases lying between them. In germline, CDR1 is DFQATT, CDR2 SNEGSKA (reference sequence). This CDR3 spans 17 amino acids. The chain's CDR3 is CSARGPHGDVSNQPQHF. CDR3 nucleotide sequence: TGCAGTGCTAGAGGCCCCCATGGGGACGTCAGCAATCAGCCCCAGCATTTT.

The chain combines TRBV6-5 with TRBJ2-5; tentatively, D is TRBD2 (6 bases). The germline V gene has CDR1 MNHEY and CDR2 SVGAGI. V gave up 0 bases and J gave up 4 bases, with 18 bases separating them. The CDR3 totals 17 residues. This CDR3 reads CASSYSRIPRGTETQYF. CDR3 DNA sequence: TGTGCCAGCAGTTACTCGAGAATACCCCGGGGGACAGAGACCCAGTACTTC.

This clonotype was observed a handful of times. V gene TRBV12-3 or TRBV12-4 combines with J gene TRBJ2-1, with a possible D match to TRBD2 (7 bases). Trimming removed 5 bases from V and 11 bases from J, with 16 bases in between. The CDR3 runs to 13 residues. This CDR3 is CASSHSLRGQQFF. The CDR3 coding sequence is TGTGCCAGCAGTCACTCCCTGCGGGGGCAGCAGTTCTTC.